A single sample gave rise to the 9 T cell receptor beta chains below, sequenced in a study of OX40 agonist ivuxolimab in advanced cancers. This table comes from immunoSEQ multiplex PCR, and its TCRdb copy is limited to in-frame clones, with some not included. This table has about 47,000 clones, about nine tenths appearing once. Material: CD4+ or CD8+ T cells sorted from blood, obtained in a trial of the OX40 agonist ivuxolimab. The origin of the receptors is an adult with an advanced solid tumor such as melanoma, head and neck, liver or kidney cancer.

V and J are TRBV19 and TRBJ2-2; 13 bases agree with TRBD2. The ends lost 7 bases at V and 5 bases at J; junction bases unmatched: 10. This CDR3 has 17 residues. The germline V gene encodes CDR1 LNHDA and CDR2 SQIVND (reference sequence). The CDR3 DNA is TGTGCCAGTAATCTACCGGGACTAGCGGGAAATACCGGGGAGCTGTTTTTT. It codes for CASNLPGLAGNTGELFF.

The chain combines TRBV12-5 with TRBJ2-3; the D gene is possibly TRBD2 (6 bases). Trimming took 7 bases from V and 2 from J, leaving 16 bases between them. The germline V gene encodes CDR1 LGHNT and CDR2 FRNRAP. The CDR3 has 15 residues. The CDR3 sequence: CASAQGAGPTDTQYF. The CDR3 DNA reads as TGTGCTAGTGCCCAAGGGGCGGGACCCACAGATACGCAGTATTTT.

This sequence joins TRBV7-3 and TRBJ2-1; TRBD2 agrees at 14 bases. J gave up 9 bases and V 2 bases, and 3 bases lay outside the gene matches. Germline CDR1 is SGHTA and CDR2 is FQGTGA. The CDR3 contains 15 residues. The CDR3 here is CASSLGLAGGVEQFF. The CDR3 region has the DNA TGTGCCAGCAGCTTAGGACTAGCGGGAGGAGTTGAGCAGTTCTTC.

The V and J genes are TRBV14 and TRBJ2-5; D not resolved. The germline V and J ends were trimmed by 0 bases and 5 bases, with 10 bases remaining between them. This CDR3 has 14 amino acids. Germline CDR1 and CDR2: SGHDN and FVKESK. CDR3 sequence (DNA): TGTGCCAGCAGCCAAGATCGGTCCCGGGAGACCCAGTACTTC. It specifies CASSQDRSRETQYF.

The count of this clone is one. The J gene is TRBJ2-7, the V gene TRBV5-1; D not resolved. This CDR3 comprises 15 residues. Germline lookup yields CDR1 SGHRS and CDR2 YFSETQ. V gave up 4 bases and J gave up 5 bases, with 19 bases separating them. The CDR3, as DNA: TGCGCCAGCAGCCTTCTTTTGACGGCTCAGGACGAGCAGTACTTC. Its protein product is CASSLLLTAQDEQYF.

DNA of the CDR3: TGTGCCAGCAGCTCGACAGGGGTCCGGGAGACCCAGTACTTC. It specifies CASSSTGVRETQYF. This chain links TRBV5-4 with TRBJ2-5; 8 bases agree with TRBD1. The CDR3 has 14 amino acids. Germline CDR1 SGHNT, CDR2 YYREEE (reference sequence). V dropped 3 bases and J dropped 5; count of bases not matched to a gene: 6. The full variable domain, with the rest looked up from reference TRBV5-4 and TRBJ2-5, is ETGVTQSPTHLIKTRGQQVTLRCSSQSGHNTVSWYQQALGQGPQFIFQYYREEENGRGNFPPRFSGLQFPNYSSELNVNALELDDSALYLCASSSTGVRETQYFGPGTRLLVL.

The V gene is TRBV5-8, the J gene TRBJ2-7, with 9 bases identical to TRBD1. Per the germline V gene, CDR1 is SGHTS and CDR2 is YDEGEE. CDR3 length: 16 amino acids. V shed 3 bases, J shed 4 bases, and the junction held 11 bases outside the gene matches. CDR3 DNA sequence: TGTGCCAGCAGCTCCCTTATCATGGGACAGGGTTACGAGCAGTACTTC. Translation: CASSSLIMGQGYEQYF.

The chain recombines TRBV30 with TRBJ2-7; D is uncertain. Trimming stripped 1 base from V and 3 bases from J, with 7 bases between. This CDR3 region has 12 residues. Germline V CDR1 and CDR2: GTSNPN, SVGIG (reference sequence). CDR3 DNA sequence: TGTGCCTGGAGTGACCTTGGCTACGAGCAGTACTTC. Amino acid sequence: CAWSDLGYEQYF.

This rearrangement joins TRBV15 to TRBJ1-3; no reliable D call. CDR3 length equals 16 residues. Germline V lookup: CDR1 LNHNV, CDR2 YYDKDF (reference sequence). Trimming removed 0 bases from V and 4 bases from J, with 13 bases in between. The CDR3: CATSRDSDPGGNTIYF. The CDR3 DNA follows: TGTGCCACCAGCAGAGATTCCGACCCGGGGGGAAACACCATATATTTT.